This T cell receptor beta chain was identified in a study of regulatory T cells in long-lasting Graves disease. At the level of the study: Antithyroid drugs had been taken under 3 months by newly diagnosed Graves' patients.

This clonotype appeared many times. Arm-PCR of CDR3 regions and iRepertoire HTBI primers were the basis on which TCR beta libraries were built. TCRdb reprocessed the multiplex PCR reads with MiXCR, giving one entry per CDR3 protein. In the table there are around 250,000 distinct CDR3 sequences, about 19% of which are singletons. The germline V and J ends were trimmed by 3 bases and 0 bases, with 14 bases remaining between them. The length of the CDR3 is 16 residues. Germline V gene data show CDR1 as SEHNR and CDR2 as FQNEAQ (reference sequence). Time point denoted: newly diagnosed GD, antithyroid drugs for less than 3 months. From PBMCs, RNA was extracted and then used to make the TCR library. Patients were from an endocrinology department in Xi'an, China.

Sequences were derived from peripheral blood mononuclear cells (PBMCs), sampled at new diagnosis, from a patient treated with antithyroid drugs. The chain employs TRBV7-9 and TRBJ1-1; D perhaps matches TRBD1 (6 bases). This receptor was obtained from a female donor with Graves disease. Here the CDR3 reads CASSLERWGLNTEAFF. DNA for the CDR3: TGTGCCAGCAGCTTGGAGAGGTGGGGGCTGAACACTGAAGCTTTCTTT.